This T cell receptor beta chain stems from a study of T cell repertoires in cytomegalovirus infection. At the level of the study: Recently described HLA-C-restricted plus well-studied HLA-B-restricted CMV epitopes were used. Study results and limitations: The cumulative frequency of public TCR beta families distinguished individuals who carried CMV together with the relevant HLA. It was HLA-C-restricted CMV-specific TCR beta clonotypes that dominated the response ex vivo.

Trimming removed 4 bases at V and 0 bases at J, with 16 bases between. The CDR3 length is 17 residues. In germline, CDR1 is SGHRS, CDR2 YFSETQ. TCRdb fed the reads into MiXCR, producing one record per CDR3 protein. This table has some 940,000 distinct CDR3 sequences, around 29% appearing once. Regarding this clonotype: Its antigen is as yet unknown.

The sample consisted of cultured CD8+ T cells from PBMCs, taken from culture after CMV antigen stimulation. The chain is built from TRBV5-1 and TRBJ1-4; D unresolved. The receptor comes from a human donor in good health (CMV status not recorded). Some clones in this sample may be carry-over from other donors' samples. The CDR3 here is CASSRAGRFATNEKLFF. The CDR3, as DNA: TGCGCCAGCAGCCGGGCTGGGCGATTTGCAACTAATGAAAAACTGTTTTTT.